A selection of T cell receptor beta chains follows, all from one sample in a study of blood T cell repertoires in COVID-19. Some clones are missing from TCRdb's copy, which holds only in-frame ones; the method was immunoSEQ multiplex PCR. The sample yields a few hundred thousand clones, roughly 85% seen once. Material for sequencing was peripheral blood. The receptors shown here come from a woman aged 70-85 years with COVID-19, enrolled during active disease. CDR3s include the opening cysteine and the closing phenylalanine or tryptophan. The D gene is left open where the match is weak. Clone size is shown for a subset of rows, as once, few, many or a class of expanded clone.

>.|TRBD1|TRBV14|TRBJ1-1|13
CASSVRTGIEAFF
TGTGCCAGCAGCGTTCGGACAGGAATCGAAGCTTTCTTT
>once|.|TRBV7-8|TRBJ2-7|13
CASSVGGSYEQYF
TGTGCCAGCAGTGTGGGGGGTTCCTACGAGCAGTACTTC
>.|.|TRBV4-3|TRBJ1-1|15
CASSHTGQKNTEAFF
TGCGCCAGCAGCCACACCGGACAGAAGAACACTGAAGCTTTCTTT
>.|.|TRBV3-1/TRBV3-2|TRBJ2-1|15
CASSPPGHAYNEQFF
TGTGCCAGCAGCCCTCCCGGACATGCCTACAATGAGCAGTTCTTC
>few|.|TRBV2|TRBJ1-6|14
CASSDRSSNSPLHF
TGTGCCAGCAGCGACAGGTCCTCTAATTCACCCCTCCACTTT
>.|.|TRBV4-2|TRBJ1-6|16
CASSQDLSQGRSPLHF
TGTGCCAGCAGCCAAGATCTTTCGCAGGGTCGCTCACCCCTCCACTTT
>.|.|TRBV7-9|TRBJ2-5|15
CASSLGGVVQETQYF
TGTGCCAGCAGCTTGGGTGGAGTGGTCCAAGAGACCCAGTACTTC
>.|.|TRBV6-6|TRBJ1-1|13
CASSPRWNTEAFF
TGTGCCAGCAGTCCCAGATGGAACACTGAAGCTTTCTTT
>.|.|TRBV4-1|TRBJ2-7|13
CASSLAGVTQQYF
TGCGCCAGCAGCCTGGCAGGGGTTACGCAGCAGTACTTC
>.|.|TRBV5-1|TRBJ2-1|16
CASSLEVAGQGNEQFF
TGCGCCAGCAGCTTGGAAGTGGCGGGCCAGGGGAATGAGCAGTTCTTC
>.|TRBD1|TRBV7-2|TRBJ2-7|14
CASSIQGASDEQYF
TGTGCCAGCAGCATCCAGGGGGCATCTGACGAGCAGTACTTC
>.|.|TRBV12-3/TRBV12-4|TRBJ1-1|13
CASTPRRSTEAFF
TGTGCCAGCACCCCTCGGAGGAGCACTGAAGCTTTCTTT
>.|.|TRBV4-1|TRBJ1-2|15
CASSQDVGLLRGYTF
TGCGCCAGCAGCCAAGATGTGGGCCTCCTCCGAGGCTACACCTTC
>.|.|TRBV7-9|TRBJ1-1|15
CASSLIAAANTEAFF
TGTGCCAGCAGCTTAATAGCGGCGGCGAACACTGAAGCTTTCTTT
>.|TRBD2|TRBV7-3|TRBJ2-2|17
CASSSRPGLGLTGELFF
TGTGCCAGCAGCTCAAGACCGGGACTAGGTTTAACCGGGGAGCTGTTTTTT
>.|TRBD2|TRBV13|TRBJ2-7|16
CASSLGGTSGSYEQYF
TGTGCCAGCAGCTTAGGAGGAACTAGCGGGAGCTACGAGCAGTACTTC
>.|.|TRBV7-2|TRBJ1-1|15
CASSPRGGQNTEAFF
TGTGCCAGCAGCCCTCGGGGGGGGCAGAACACTGAAGCTTTCTTT
>.|TRBD2|TRBV7-9|TRBJ2-7|13
CASSQTSSYEQYF
TGTGCCAGCAGCCAGACTAGCAGCTACGAGCAGTACTTC
>.|TRBD2|TRBV9|TRBJ2-3|18
CASSVTPSGGESTDTQYF
TGTGCCAGCAGCGTAACCCCAAGCGGGGGGGAAAGCACAGATACGCAGTATTTT
>.|TRBD2|TRBV6-2/TRBV6-3|TRBJ2-1|17
CASSRPRTSGRLNEQFF
TGTGCCAGCAGTCGCCCTCGGACTAGCGGGAGGCTCAATGAGCAGTTCTTC
>.|.|TRBV3-1/TRBV3-2|TRBJ1-2|15
CASSQDFQGGYGYTF
TGTGCCAGCAGCCAAGATTTCCAGGGAGGCTATGGCTACACCTTC
>.|TRBD1|TRBV6-2/TRBV6-3|TRBJ2-1|17
CASSYSNVRGFNNEQFF
TGTGCCAGCAGTTACTCGAACGTCAGGGGGTTCAACAATGAGCAGTTCTTC
>.|TRBD2|TRBV7-2|TRBJ2-3|18
CASLSQASGGGATDTQYF
TGTGCCAGCCTTTCCCAGGCTAGCGGGGGGGGTGCGACAGATACGCAGTATTTT
>.|.|TRBV6-2/TRBV6-3|TRBJ2-2|13
CASSYLGPGELFF
TGTGCCAGCAGTTATTTGGGGCCCGGGGAGCTGTTTTTT
>.|TRBD2|TRBV4-2|TRBJ2-7|18
CASSLEPGLAGTPYEQYF
TGTGCCAGCAGCCTAGAACCGGGACTAGCGGGGACCCCCTACGAGCAGTACTTC